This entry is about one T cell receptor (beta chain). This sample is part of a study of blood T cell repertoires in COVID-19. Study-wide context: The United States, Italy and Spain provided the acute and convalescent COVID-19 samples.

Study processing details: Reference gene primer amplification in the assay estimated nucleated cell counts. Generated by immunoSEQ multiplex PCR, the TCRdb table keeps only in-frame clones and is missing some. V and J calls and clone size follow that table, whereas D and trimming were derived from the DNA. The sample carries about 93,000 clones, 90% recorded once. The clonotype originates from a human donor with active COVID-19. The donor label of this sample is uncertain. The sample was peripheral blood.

CDR3 region: CASSDPGTTAFF. CDR3 coding DNA: TGTGCCAGTAGTGACCCCGGGACAACGGCTTTCTTT. This sequence joins TRBV19 and TRBJ1-1, with D possibly matching TRBD1 (6 bases). This CDR3 is 12 amino acids long. The V and J ends lost 5 bases and 11 bases respectively, with 15 bases between them. Germline CDR1 and CDR2: LNHDA and SQIVND (reference sequence).